This T cell receptor beta chain was sequenced for a study of T cell changes during pregnancy in multiple sclerosis. Data came from immunoSEQ multiplex PCR; TCRdb stores just in-frame clones and leaves some out. The sample holds 30,000 to 45,000 clones, roughly nine tenths seen once. The CDR3 length is 16 residues. Germline CDR1 is SGHNT and CDR2 is YYREEE (reference sequence). V lost 1 base and J lost 2, with 14 bases in between. Sample: CD4+ T cells from peripheral blood mononuclear cells, taken in the second trimester of pregnancy. The clonotype comes from a female donor in good health, enrolled as a control in a pregnancy study. The chain employs TRBV5-4 and TRBJ2-3; D possibly corresponds to TRBD2 (6 bases). The CDR3 DNA sequence: TGTGCCAGCAGCTTGAAGGGGTGGGGGGTCACAGATACGCAGTATTTT. Translation: CASSLKGWGVTDTQYF.